The entry that follows covers one TCR beta chain sequence. The target of this receptor is not known. No qualities accompany the bases; no much larger clone lies one base away. For sequencing of the TCRbeta CDR3 region, genomic DNA was extracted from the sorted cells. The immunoSEQ Assay was used for sequencing of TCRbeta CDR3 regions. The immuneACCESS repertoire file appears here via TCRdb, limited to in-frame rearrangements. These files lack a portion of the clones; in checked studies, under half of the deficit traces to unresolved V genes, and the cause of the others is not known. The sample yields about 110,000 clones; 80% to 95% were counted once. In total, the top ten clones hold 0.66% of the sample. The sample belongs to a study of OX40 agonist ivuxolimab in advanced cancers. About the study as a whole: Ivuxolimab was a fully human IgG2 agonistic monoclonal antibody targeting the costimulatory receptor OX40 (CD134). Of the 50 to 55 patients in dose escalation, 19 had hepatocellular carcinoma, about 15 had melanoma, 9 had renal cell carcinoma and 9 had head and neck cancer. The paper describes the monotherapy dose-escalation part (N ≈ 52 patients) of the phase I trial of ivuxolimab. Partial responses occurred in three dose-escalation patients, of whom one had hepatocellular carcinoma and two had cutaneous melanoma. Prior anti-PD-1, anti-PD-L1 or anti-CTLA-4 therapy was permitted, and checkpoint inhibitors had been received by more than 35% of dose-escalation patients. The point of sequencing TCRbeta in the periphery was to test whether ivuxolimab changed TCR sequence diversity and drove clonal T-cell expansion. Intravenous ivuxolimab was administered to patients every 2 weeks at six dose levels: 0.01, 0.1, 0.3, 1.5, 3 and 10 mg/kg. In the dose-escalation cohort, approximately 82% of patients were male, and the mean age was around 60 years with a range of roughly 23 to 90. Findings and caveats that apply to the study as a whole: Which antigens the clonally expanded peripheral T cells were specific for was not determined. After ivuxolimab, CD8+ T cells had more expanded clones than CD4+ T cells on average. Low levels of normalized T-cell clonal expansion were also seen in some patients who did not respond. Clonal expansion of both CD4+ and CD8+ blood T cells was observed from baseline to week 6 at doses 0.1 to 3.0 mg/kg. Partial responders in the 0.1-3.0 mg/kg groups had among the lowest normalized peripheral clonal expansion, especially among CD8+ T cells.

Patients with a history of autoimmune disease or receiving systemic immunosuppression were excluded from the trial. Peripheral blood for TCR sequencing was collected from all dose cohorts at baseline, on cycle 4 day 1, and on cycle 7 day 1. Samples came from an open-label, multicenter, first-in-human phase I dose-escalation trial of ivuxolimab. Adults with locally advanced or metastatic melanoma, renal cell carcinoma, hepatocellular carcinoma or head and neck squamous cell carcinoma were enrolled in the trial. Before TCR sequencing, CD4+ and CD8+ T cells were separately sorted from peripheral blood. The germline V gene supplies CDR1 SNHLY and CDR2 FYNNEI. The CDR3 measures 13 amino acids from cysteine to phenylalanine. Left in the record is the CDR3 DNA by itself, 39 bases read in frame from the first base. V is shortened by 7 bases, J by 7 bases, and the region joining them spans 17 bases.

The material was CD4+ or CD8+ T cells sorted from blood, obtained in a trial of the OX40 agonist ivuxolimab. This sequence uses TRBV2 and TRBJ2-7; D gene: possibly TRBD2, on 6 matching bases. The receptor was derived from an adult with an advanced solid tumor such as melanoma, head and neck, liver or kidney cancer. The base sequence is TGTGCCAGCACCACTGGGGGGTTTGGGGAGCAGTACTTC. The translation is CASTTGGFGEQYF.